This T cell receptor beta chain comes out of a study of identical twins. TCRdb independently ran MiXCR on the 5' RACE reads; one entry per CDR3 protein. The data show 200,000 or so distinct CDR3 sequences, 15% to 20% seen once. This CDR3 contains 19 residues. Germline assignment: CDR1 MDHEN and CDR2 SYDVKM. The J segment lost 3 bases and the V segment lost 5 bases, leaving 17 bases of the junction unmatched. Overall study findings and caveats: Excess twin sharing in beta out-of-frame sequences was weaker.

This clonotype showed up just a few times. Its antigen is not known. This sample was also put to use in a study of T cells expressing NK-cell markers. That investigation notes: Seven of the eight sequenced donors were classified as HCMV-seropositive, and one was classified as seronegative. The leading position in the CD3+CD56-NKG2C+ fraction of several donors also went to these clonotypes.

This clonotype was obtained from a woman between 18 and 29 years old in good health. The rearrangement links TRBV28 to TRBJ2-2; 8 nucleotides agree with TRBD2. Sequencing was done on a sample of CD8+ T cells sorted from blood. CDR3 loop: CASSLSAGAIGGDTGELFF. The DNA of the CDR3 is TGTGCCAGCAGTCTCTCAGCGGGAGCGATAGGAGGGGACACCGGGGAGCTGTTTTTT.